Following are 16 T cell receptor beta chains from one sample sequenced in a study of identifying expanded T cells in peripheral blood (dated by TCRdb to 2018 to 2020). The protocol used for the library was the immunoSEQ multiplex PCR assay. The clones in this table, taken by TCRdb from immuneACCESS, are in-frame only. Not every clone is retained; where verified, under half of the shortfall comes from an unresolved V gene, and the cause of the rest is unknown. The sample table records just under 65,000 clones; around 87% of these occur just once. The ten most abundant clones make up roughly 4.5% of the sample. Sequencing was performed on blood. Source of these receptors: a person aged 18 to 70 in good health.

V and J are TRBV7-2 and TRBJ2-7; D is possibly TRBD2 (5 bases). The CDR3 has 15 amino acids. V lost 3 bases and J 3 bases, leaving 15 bases between the germline ends. CDR1 SGHTA and CDR2 FQGNSA come from the germline V gene. The CDR3 DNA reads TGTGCCAGCAGCTTCGGGTCGGGGATTAACTACGAGCAGTACTTC. This gives the protein CASSFGSGINYEQYF.

This rearrangement joins TRBV7-6 to TRBJ2-5, with D hard to call. In germline, CDR1 is SGHVS, CDR2 FNYEAQ. Trimming pared 0 bases from V and 5 bases from J, leaving 10 bases between. This CDR3 contains 14 residues. CDR3 in amino acids: CASSLARGRETQYF. DNA for the CDR3: TGTGCCAGCAGCTTAGCGCGTGGCAGGGAGACCCAGTACTTC.

The V and J genes are TRBV18 and TRBJ2-3; TRBD2 matches 11 bases. Germline V gene data show CDR1 as KGHSH and CDR2 as LQKENI. The CDR3 has 16 residues. Trimming cost V 5 bases and J 1 base; bases outside gene matches: 5. The CDR3 reads CASSELAGVGTDTQYF. The CDR3, as DNA: TGTGCCAGCTCAGAACTAGCGGGAGTGGGCACAGATACGCAGTATTTT.

The V call is TRBV5-5, the J call TRBJ2-2, with 7 bases that match TRBD1. V lost 5 bases, J lost 6 bases, and 4 bases stayed unmatched. The CDR3 spans 13 residues. Germline assignment: CDR1 SGHKS and CDR2 YYEKEE (reference sequence). CDR3 DNA: TGTGCCAGCAGTCCAGGGGGACCCGGGGAGCTGTTTTTT. Its translation: CASSPGGPGELFF.

The chain carries TRBV9 and TRBJ2-7, with 8 bases that match TRBD1. The CDR3 has 15 residues. The germline CDR1 and CDR2 sequences are SGDLS and YYNGEE. V was clipped by 1 base and J by 2 bases; unmatched bases: 5. The CDR3 nucleotides read TGTGCCAGCAGCGTACGGACAGGGCCCACCTACGAGCAGTACTTC. Residues: CASSVRTGPTYEQYF. The whole variable domain, filled in from reference TRBV9 and TRBJ2-7, reads DSGVTQTPKHLITATGQRVTLRCSPRSGDLSVYWYQQSLDQGLQFLIQYYNGEERAKGNILERFSAQQFPDLHSELNLSSLELGDSALYFCASSVRTGPTYEQYFGPGTRLTVT.

The J gene is TRBJ2-3, the V gene TRBV18; D may be TRBD1 (5 bases). Per germline, CDR1 KGHSH and CDR2 LQKENI. The CDR3 contains 14 residues. Between the trimmed V and J ends, which lost 1 base and 2 bases, there was a span of 7 bases. The CDR3 coding sequence is TGTGCCAGCTCACCACGACAGTTCACAGATACGCAGTATTTT. It codes for CASSPRQFTDTQYF.

The chain employs TRBV18 and TRBJ1-1; TRBD1 aligns across 10 bases. This CDR3 is built from 14 residues. Trimming at V came to 3 bases and at J to 10 bases, leaving 8 bases not matched to a gene. Germline V gene data show CDR1 as KGHSH and CDR2 as LQKENI. CDR3 residues: CASSPKEGQGRAFF. Written as DNA, the CDR3 is TGTGCCAGCTCACCGAAGGAGGGACAGGGGAGAGCTTTCTTT.

The CDR3 loop reads CASSKGTGGNYGYTF. CDR3 DNA: TGTGCCAGCAGCAAAGGGACAGGGGGAAACTATGGCTACACCTTC. J is TRBJ1-2 and V is TRBV5-6, with 11 bases lining up with TRBD1. Germline V gene data show CDR1 as SGHDT and CDR2 as YYEEEE. Trimming at V came to 4 bases and at J to 2 bases, leaving 4 bases not matched to a gene. The CDR3 is 15 residues long.

The rearrangement links TRBV9 to TRBJ1-6; maybe TRBD1 (5 bases). Germline loops: CDR1 SGDLS, CDR2 YYNGEE. The CDR3 is 16 residues long. The germline V and J ends were trimmed by 0 bases and 3 bases, with 10 bases remaining between them. CDR3: CASSVGRGRYNSPLHF. The CDR3 coding sequence is TGTGCCAGCAGCGTAGGTAGGGGCCGCTATAATTCACCCCTCCACTTT.

V and J are TRBV6-1 and TRBJ1-2, with D possibly matching TRBD1 (5 bases). V lost 4 bases, J lost 4 bases, and 7 bases lay in between. Germline V CDR1 and CDR2: MNHNS, SASEGT. CDR3 size: 12 residues. The CDR3, as DNA: TGTGCCAGCAGTGTCGACAGCTATGGCTACACCTTC. This gives the protein CASSVDSYGYTF.

This sequence joins TRBV6-4 and TRBJ2-3; TRBD1 aligns across 8 bases. The CDR3 has 14 amino acids. CDR1 and CDR2 (germline): MRHNA, SNTAGT. V lost 3 bases, J lost 3 bases, and 2 bases stayed unmatched. CDR3 residues: CASSEGQETDTQYF. The CDR3 DNA follows: TGTGCCAGCAGTGAGGGACAGGAAACAGATACGCAGTATTTT.

The V gene is TRBV5-4, the J gene TRBJ2-1, with TRBD1 as a possible D gene (5 bases). Germline CDR1 SGHNT, CDR2 YYREEE (reference sequence). V was clipped by 6 bases and J by 0 bases, with 10 bases between them. The CDR3 has 14 amino acids. This CDR3 reads CASTSGSSYNEQFF. DNA of the CDR3: TGTGCCAGCACCTCAGGGTCCTCCTACAATGAGCAGTTCTTC.

The chain recombines TRBV28 with TRBJ2-6; a possible D gene is TRBD1 (5 bases). Germline assignment: CDR1 MDHEN and CDR2 SYDVKM. The germline V and J ends were trimmed by 5 bases and 2 bases, with 13 bases remaining between them. The CDR3 sequence is 16 residues long. The CDR3 is CASSPRGGTGANVLTF. CDR3 nucleotide sequence: TGTGCCAGCAGTCCTAGGGGTGGGACTGGGGCCAACGTCCTGACTTTC.

DNA for the CDR3: TGTGCCAGCAGCCGAGGGGAGTATAATTCACCCCTCCACTTT. Amino acids: CASSRGEYNSPLHF. The rearrangement joins TRBV6-5 to TRBJ1-6, with a possible D match to TRBD1 (5 bases). Germline lookup yields CDR1 MNHEY and CDR2 SVGAGI. The CDR3 sequence is 14 residues long. Trimming stripped 6 bases from V and 4 bases from J, with 10 bases between.

The J gene is TRBJ2-2, the V gene TRBV10-1; 10 bases match TRBD1. There are 14 residues in the CDR3. The junction had 4 bases not matched to a gene; V was cut back by 7 bases and J by 5 bases. Germline assignment: CDR1 WNHNN and CDR2 SYGVQD (reference sequence). CDR3 region: CASKGTGVTGELFF. The CDR3 DNA sequence: TGCGCCAGCAAGGGGACAGGGGTTACCGGGGAGCTGTTTTTT.

This clone has just one count. J is TRBJ1-6 and V is TRBV6-5; D remains ambiguous. CDR3 length: 14 amino acids. CDR1 MNHEY and CDR2 SVGAGI come from the germline V gene. Trimming shortened V by 5 bases and J by 2 bases, and 7 bases separated the two germline ends. CDR3 bases: TGTGCCAGCAGTATACAGCCCTATAATTCACCCCTCCACTTT. Protein sequence: CASSIQPYNSPLHF.